Listed here are 19 T cell receptor beta chains from one sample, sequenced in a study of blood T cells in healthy people across ages. Next came a second PCR, run for roughly 6 to 11 cycles, which used a sample-barcoded 5' primer along with a J-beta primer mix. TCRdb reprocessed the 5' RACE reads with MiXCR, giving one entry per CDR3 protein. This sample yields hundreds of thousands of distinct CDR3 sequences, of which 45% to 50% are seen a single time; roughly 12% belongs to the top ten. Sequenced sample: blood. These TCRs come from a man aged 25-45 years in good health.

The gene calls are TRBV7-2 and TRBJ2-1; 9 bases are shared with TRBD1. J was trimmed by 5 bases and V by 7 bases; bases with no gene match: 6. This CDR3 region has 14 residues. The germline V gene encodes CDR1 SGHTA and CDR2 FQGNSA. The CDR3 region is CASKPGQGNNEQFF. CDR3 nucleotide sequence: TGTGCCAGCAAACCCGGACAGGGGAACAATGAGCAGTTCTTC.

The rearrangement uses TRBV5-1 and TRBJ1-1, with 8 bases matching TRBD1. Germline V gene sequence: CDR1 SGHRS, CDR2 YFSETQ. This CDR3 has 15 residues. The trim removed 0 bases at V and 8 bases at J, leaving 9 bases unmatched. CDR3: CASSLGDRRPPEAFF. For the CDR3, the DNA is TGCGCCAGCAGCTTGGGGGACAGGAGACCTCCCGAAGCTTTCTTT. Looking up the rest from reference TRBV5-1 and TRBJ1-1 gives the full variable domain: KAGVTQTPRYLIKTRGQQVTLSCSPISGHRSVSWYQQTPGQGLQFLFEYFSETQRNKGNFPGRFSGRQFSNSRSEMNVSTLELGDSALYLCASSLGDRRPPEAFFGQGTRLTVV.

With respect to this clonotype: One end of the junction does not line up with germline, which may come from a read error. This chain joins TRBV10-3 and TRBJ1-1; D is uncertain. CDR1 is ENHRY, CDR2 SYGVKD, per germline. This CDR3 has 14 amino acids. The CDR3 DNA reads as TGTGGCATCACGGACTCTTTAATGAACACTGAAGCTTTCTTT. Its protein is CGITDSLMNTEAFF.

J is TRBJ2-5 and V is TRBV24-1, with D perhaps TRBD1 (5 bases). The J call may be incorrect, as the DNA end agrees better with TRBJ2-7. The CDR3 totals 13 residues. Per the germline V gene, CDR1 is KGHDR and CDR2 is SFDVKD. CDR3 nucleotides: TGTGCCACCAGTGAGTTGCAGGGAAGCGAGCAGTACTTC. Translated, it gives CATSELQGSEQYF.

In its sample, this clonotype was seen once. This chain links TRBV20-1 with TRBJ2-1, with D perhaps TRBD2 (5 bases). Trimming took off 7 bases at V and 3 bases at J, with 7 bases between the two ends. The CDR3 loop spans 11 amino acids. Germline assignment: CDR1 DFQATT and CDR2 SNEGSKA (reference sequence). In nucleotides, the CDR3 is TGCAGTGGAGCGGACTACAATGAGCAGTTCTTC. Translated: CSGADYNEQFF.

This chain connects TRBV2 to TRBJ1-1; the D gene is possibly TRBD1 (5 bases). CDR1 and CDR2 from the germline V gene are SNHLY and FYNNEI. This CDR3 is 15 amino acids long. Deletions cut 2 bases from V and 0 bases from J, with 10 bases between. DNA of the CDR3: TGTGCCAGCAGTGAATCTTCGACAGTGAACACTGAAGCTTTCTTT. Its translation: CASSESSTVNTEAFF.

The rearrangement links TRBV10-3 to TRBJ2-7, with a possible D match to TRBD2 (5 bases). Germline V lookup: CDR1 ENHRY, CDR2 SYGVKD. Trimming took off 3 bases at V and 0 bases at J, with 9 bases between the two ends. CDR3 length: 14 amino acids. The CDR3 region has the DNA TGTGCCATCAGTGACGACGGGGTCTCCTACGAGCAGTACTTC. Amino acid sequence: CAISDDGVSYEQYF.

This sequence joins TRBV28 and TRBJ2-3; 9 nucleotides match TRBD1. The CDR3 has 14 amino acids. Germline V gene lookup returns CDR1 MDHEN and CDR2 SYDVKM. Trimming at V came to 3 bases and at J to 7 bases, leaving 5 bases not matched to a gene. CDR3 coding DNA: TGTGCCAGCAGTTTGGGGGACAGGGTTTATACGCAGTATTTT. Its translation is CASSLGDRVYTQYF.

The rearrangement joins TRBV7-3 to TRBJ2-2; 10 bases are a match to TRBD1. The CDR3 length is 16 residues. V lost 5 bases and J lost 6; bases outside the gene matches: 9. Germline V gene sequence: CDR1 SGHTA, CDR2 FQGTGA. CDR3 sequence (DNA): TGTGCCAGCAGCACCCAAGGAGGACAGGGGGCCGGGGAGCTGTTTTTT. Encoded protein: CASSTQGGQGAGELFF.

The rearrangement joins TRBV27 to TRBJ1-5; D might be TRBD1 (6 bases). The ends were cut back, 3 bases at V and 3 bases at J, with 12 bases in the middle. The CDR3 is made up of 15 amino acids. Germline V lookup: CDR1 MNHEY, CDR2 SMNVEV (reference sequence). The CDR3 DNA reads TGTGCCAGCAGTTTTGGGGGGCAGCACAATCAGCCCCAGCATTTT. Protein product: CASSFGGQHNQPQHF.

This clonotype was counted only a few times. CDR3 region: CASSGRQTNNEQFF. CDR3 nucleotides: TGCGCCAGCAGCGGGAGACAGACAAACAATGAGCAGTTCTTC. The chain employs TRBV5-1 and TRBJ2-1; D possibly uses TRBD1 or TRBD2 (5 bases each). Germline CDR1 reads SGHRS; CDR2 reads YFSETQ. This CDR3 is built from 14 residues. Trimming stripped 4 bases from V and 5 bases from J, with 13 bases between. The variable domain in full, with the rest retrieved from reference TRBV5-1 and TRBJ2-1, is KAGVTQTPRYLIKTRGQQVTLSCSPISGHRSVSWYQQTPGQGLQFLFEYFSETQRNKGNFPGRFSGRQFSNSRSEMNVSTLELGDSALYLCASSGRQTNNEQFFGPGTRLTVL.

The chain uses TRBV4-1 and TRBJ2-1; no clear D gene. Trimming cost V 0 bases and J 4 bases, with 13 bases left between them. Germline V gives CDR1 MGHRA, CDR2 YSYEKL. The CDR3 runs to 16 residues. The CDR3 sequence is CASSQEQVEEYNEQFF. In DNA form, the CDR3 reads TGCGCCAGCAGCCAAGAGCAAGTAGAGGAATACAATGAGCAGTTCTTC.

This clonotype was seen a few times. V usage is TRBV5-1 and J usage is TRBJ2-5; 7 bases fit TRBD1. The CDR3 runs 15 residues. Trimming cost V 0 bases and J 5 bases; bases outside gene matches: 7. Per the germline V gene, CDR1 is SGHRS and CDR2 is YFSETQ. CDR3 in amino acids: CASSLENRGFETQYF. CDR3 DNA: TGCGCCAGCAGCTTGGAGAACAGGGGCTTCGAGACCCAGTACTTC. Combining the CDR3 with reference TRBV5-1 and TRBJ2-5 gives the whole variable domain KAGVTQTPRYLIKTRGQQVTLSCSPISGHRSVSWYQQTPGQGLQFLFEYFSETQRNKGNFPGRFSGRQFSNSRSEMNVSTLELGDSALYLCASSLENRGFETQYFGPGTRLLVL.

The genes are TRBV28 and TRBJ2-5; 8 nucleotides agree with TRBD2. The DNA end favors TRBJ2-7, so the J call may be wrong. The CDR3 has 15 residues. Germline assignment: CDR1 MDHEN and CDR2 SYDVKM. CDR3 nucleotides: TGTGCCAGCAGTTTCTCCTCCGCGGGGGGCCCCGAGCAGTACTTC. This encodes CASSFSSAGGPEQYF.

To note about this clonotype: The junction does not match germline at one end; this may be a read error. V is TRBV5-1 and J is TRBJ2-5; D is undetermined. Germline loops: CDR1 SGHRS, CDR2 YFSETQ. The CDR3 spans 12 residues. CDR3 sequence: CAGSLLGETQYF. The DNA of the CDR3 is TGCGCCGGCAGCCTCCTAGGGGAGACCCAGTACTTC. Full variable domain (rest looked up from reference TRBV5-1 and TRBJ2-5): KAGVTQTPRYLIKTRGQQVTLSCSPISGHRSVSWYQQTPGQGLQFLFEYFSETQRNKGNFPGRFSGRQFSNSRSEMNVSTLELGDSALYLCAGSLLGETQYFGPGTRLLVL.

The chain has TRBV2 and TRBJ2-5; no clear D gene. Germline V CDR1 and CDR2: SNHLY, FYNNEI. The V gene lost 1 base and the J gene lost 7 bases, with 13 bases spanning the gap. The CDR3 consists of 14 residues. CDR3 nucleotides: TGTGCCAGCAGTGAAGGAGACCAGCGAGGGACCCAGTACTTC. Translated, it gives CASSEGDQRGTQYF.

This sequence joins TRBV18 and TRBJ2-3; 7 positions match TRBD2. With V trimmed by 6 bases and J by 0 bases, 6 bases remained unmatched. This CDR3 region has 15 residues. Germline CDR1 and CDR2: KGHSH and LQKENI. Here the CDR3 DNA reads TGTGCCAGCTCTTCAGCGGGACGGAGCACAGATACGCAGTATTTT. It encodes CASSSAGRSTDTQYF.

The chain recombines TRBV7-2 with TRBJ1-1, with 7 bases fitting TRBD1. With V trimmed by 6 bases and J by 5 bases, 9 bases remained unmatched. CDR3 length equals 14 residues. Germline assignment: CDR1 SGHTA and CDR2 FQGNSA. CDR3 in DNA: TGTGCCAGCAGAATTGACAGGGAAAGGACTGAAGCTTTCTTT. Amino acid sequence: CASRIDRERTEAFF. The whole variable domain, remainder taken from reference TRBV7-2 and TRBJ1-1, is GAGVSQSPSNKVTEKGKDVELRCDPISGHTALYWYRQSLGQGLEFLIYFQGNSAPDKSGLPSDRFSAERTGGSVSTLTIQRTQQEDSAVYLCASRIDRERTEAFFGQGTRLTVV.

This clonotype was counted a few times. This chain links TRBV7-2 with TRBJ2-3; no definite D call. Trimming left V 2 bases short and J 0 bases short, with 9 bases between. Germline lookup yields CDR1 SGHTA and CDR2 FQGNSA. This CDR3 comprises 15 residues. The CDR3 loop reads CASSLSVASTDTQYF. DNA for the CDR3: TGTGCCAGCAGCTTAAGTGTGGCTAGCACAGATACGCAGTATTTT.